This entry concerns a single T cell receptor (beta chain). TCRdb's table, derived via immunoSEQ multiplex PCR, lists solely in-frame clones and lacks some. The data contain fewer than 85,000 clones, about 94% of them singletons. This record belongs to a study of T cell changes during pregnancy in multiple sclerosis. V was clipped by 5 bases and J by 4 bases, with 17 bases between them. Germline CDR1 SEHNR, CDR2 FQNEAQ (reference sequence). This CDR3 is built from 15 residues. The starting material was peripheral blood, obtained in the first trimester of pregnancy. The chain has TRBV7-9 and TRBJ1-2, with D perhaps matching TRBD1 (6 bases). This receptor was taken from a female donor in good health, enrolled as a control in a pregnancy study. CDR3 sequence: CASSLTQGYGYGYTF. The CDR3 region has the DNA TGTGCCAGCAGCCTCACACAGGGCTACGGCTATGGCTACACCTTC.